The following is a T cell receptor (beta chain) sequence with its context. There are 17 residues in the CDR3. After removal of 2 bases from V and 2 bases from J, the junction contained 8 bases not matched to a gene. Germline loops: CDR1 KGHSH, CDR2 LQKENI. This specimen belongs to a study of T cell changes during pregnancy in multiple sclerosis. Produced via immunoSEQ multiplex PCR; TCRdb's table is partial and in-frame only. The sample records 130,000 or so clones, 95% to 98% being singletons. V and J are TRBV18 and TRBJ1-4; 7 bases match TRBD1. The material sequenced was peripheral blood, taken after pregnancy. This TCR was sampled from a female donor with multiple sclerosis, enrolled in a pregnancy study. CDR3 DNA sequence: TGTGCCAGCTCACCAGGACAGGCCTCGTCTACTAATGAAAAACTGTTTTTT. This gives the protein CASSPGQASSTNEKLFF.